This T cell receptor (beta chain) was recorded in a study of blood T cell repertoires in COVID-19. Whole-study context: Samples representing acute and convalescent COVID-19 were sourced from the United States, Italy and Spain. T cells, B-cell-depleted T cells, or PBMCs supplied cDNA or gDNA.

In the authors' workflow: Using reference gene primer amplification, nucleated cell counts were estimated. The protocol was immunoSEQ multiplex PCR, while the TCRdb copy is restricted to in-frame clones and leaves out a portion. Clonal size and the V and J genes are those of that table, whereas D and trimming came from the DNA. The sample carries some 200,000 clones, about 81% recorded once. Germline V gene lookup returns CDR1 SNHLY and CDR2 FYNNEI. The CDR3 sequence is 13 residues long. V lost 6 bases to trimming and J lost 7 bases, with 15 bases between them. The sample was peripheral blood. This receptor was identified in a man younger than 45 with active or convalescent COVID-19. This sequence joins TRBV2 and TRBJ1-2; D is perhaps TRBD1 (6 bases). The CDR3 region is CASRYGTMGGYTF. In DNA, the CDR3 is TGTGCCAGCAGATACGGGACAATGGGTGGCTACACCTTC. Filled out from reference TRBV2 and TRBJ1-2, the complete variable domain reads EPEVTQTPSHQVTQMGQEVILRCVPISNHLYFYWYRQILGQKVEFLVSFYNNEISEKSEIFDDQFSVERPDGSNFTLKIRSTKLEDSAMYFCASRYGTMGGYTFGSGTRLTVV.